The 9 T cell receptor beta chains reported below all come from one sample, sequenced in a study of CD8+ T cells in alopecia areata. Isolated RNA was reverse transcribed into cDNA used as the sequencing template. Data came from immunoSEQ multiplex PCR; TCRdb stores just in-frame clones and leaves some out. Of around 190,000 clones in the sample, approximately 53% are singletons; the top ten hold roughly 5.3%. Sequenced: CD8+ T cells sorted from blood. The receptor set was obtained from a human donor in good health.

The V call is TRBV19, the J call TRBJ1-1; 11 nucleotides match TRBD1. The CDR3 runs to 14 residues. Germline V gene lookup returns CDR1 LNHDA and CDR2 SQIVND (reference sequence). V dropped 7 bases and J dropped 4; count of bases not matched to a gene: 5. The CDR3 loop is CASTLGTGGTEAFF. The CDR3 DNA is TGTGCCAGTACCCTCGGGACAGGGGGCACTGAAGCTTTCTTT.

The chain couples TRBV2 to TRBJ2-1; D could derive from TRBD1 or TRBD2 (5 bases each). This CDR3 is 12 amino acids long. The germline CDR1 and CDR2 sequences are SNHLY and FYNNEI. V was trimmed by 8 bases and J by 4 bases, leaving 9 bases between them. The CDR3 nucleotides are TGTGCCAGCCGGGACGGATACAATGAGCAGTTCTTC. Translated: CASRDGYNEQFF.

The chain uses TRBV6-1 and TRBJ2-7, with D possibly TRBD1 on 7 matching bases. Germline loops: CDR1 MNHNS, CDR2 SASEGT. The CDR3 has 16 amino acids. V lost 2 bases to trimming and J lost 2 bases, with 16 bases between them. The CDR3 region is CASSETPAGQPYEQYF. The CDR3 DNA reads as TGTGCCAGCAGTGAAACCCCGGCGGGACAGCCCTACGAGCAGTACTTC.

The chain has TRBV5-6 and TRBJ2-7; unclear D gene. The CDR3 contains 12 residues. V was shortened by 0 bases and J by 6 bases, with 7 bases between the two germline ends. Germline V gene data show CDR1 as SGHDT and CDR2 as YYEEEE. The CDR3 is CASSLGAREQYF. Written as DNA, the CDR3 is TGTGCCAGCAGCTTGGGGGCCCGCGAGCAGTACTTC.

Comment on this clone: At the DNA level, this CDR3 is encoded by other sequences in the same sample as well. V is TRBV29-1 and J is TRBJ1-1, with 8 bases matching TRBD1. The CDR3 runs to 13 residues. The V and J ends lost 2 bases and 5 bases, in that order; junction bases with no gene match: 4. The germline CDR1 and CDR2 sequences are SQVTM and ANQGSEA. CDR3 amino acids: CSVEPRGRTEAFF. Written as DNA, the CDR3 is TGCAGCGTTGAACCCAGGGGGCGAACTGAAGCTTTCTTT.

The rearrangement uses TRBV7-9 and TRBJ1-1, with D unclear. Between the trimmed V and J ends, which lost 2 bases and 0 bases, there was a span of 13 bases. CDR1 is SEHNR, CDR2 FQNEAQ, per germline (reference sequence). The CDR3 sequence is 16 residues long. The DNA for the CDR3 is TGTGCCAGCAGCTTAAGTGAGAGGCCGATGAACACTGAAGCTTTCTTT. Translated: CASSLSERPMNTEAFF.

The chain couples TRBV14 to TRBJ2-3; no reliable D call. CDR1 is SGHDN, CDR2 FVKESK, per germline. The CDR3 runs 15 residues. V lost 4 bases, J lost 0 bases, and 11 bases lay in between. CDR3 coding DNA: TGTGCCAGCAGCCTGAGACGGACCAGCACAGATACGCAGTATTTT. Its translation is CASSLRRTSTDTQYF. The full variable domain, with the rest looked up from reference TRBV14 and TRBJ2-3, is EAGVTQFPSHSVIEKGQTVTLRCDPISGHDNLYWYRRVMGKEIKFLLHFVKESKQDESGMPNNRFLAERTGGTYSTLKVQPAELEDSGVYFCASSLRRTSTDTQYFGPGTRLTVL.

V and J are TRBV27 and TRBJ2-5; D is undetermined. V was clipped by 6 bases and J by 2 bases, with 13 bases between them. CDR3 length: 14 amino acids. Germline V gene sequence: CDR1 MNHEY, CDR2 SMNVEV (reference sequence). The CDR3 is CASRPQVEQETQYF. The CDR3 nucleotides read TGTGCCAGCAGACCCCAGGTGGAGCAAGAGACCCAGTACTTC.

There are a few counts of this clone. This chain connects TRBV2 to TRBJ2-7; the match to TRBD1 covers 7 bases. The CDR3 has 12 residues. Germline CDR1 SNHLY, CDR2 FYNNEI. With V trimmed by 8 bases and J by 3 bases, 4 bases remained unmatched. CDR3 sequence: CASGHRGYEQYF. The DNA of the CDR3 is TGTGCCAGCGGGCACAGGGGCTACGAGCAGTACTTC.